This T cell receptor beta chain appears in the sequencing data of a study of blood T cell repertoires in COVID-19. Libraries were prepared by immunoSEQ multiplex PCR; TCRdb keeps only in-frame clonotypes and omits some of them. The repertoire holds approximately 89,000 clones, with 85% as singletons. The CDR3 spans 16 residues. The rearrangement joins TRBV21-1 to TRBJ1-1; TRBD1 was called by the table and not checked on the DNA. TRBV21-1 is a pseudogene segment. Sequencing was performed on peripheral blood. The source is an older woman with active or convalescent COVID-19. CDR3: CASRARQGAKNTEAFF. As DNA, the CDR3 is TGTGCCAGCAGAGCACGACAGGGGGCGAAGAACACTGAAGCTTTCTTT.